This record looks at one T cell receptor (beta chain) sequence and its context. V dropped 4 bases and J dropped 5 bases, with 15 bases sitting between them. Looked up from germline, CDR1 is SGHDT and CDR2 is YYEEEE. This CDR3 has 14 residues. This sample is part of a study of T cell changes during pregnancy in multiple sclerosis. The method was immunoSEQ multiplex PCR; TCRdb's version includes in-frame clones alone and lacks a portion of them. The table includes around 70,000 clones, roughly 92% detected once. The TCR sequence derives from a female donor with multiple sclerosis, enrolled in a pregnancy study. This rearrangement joins TRBV5-6 to TRBJ1-1; tentatively, D is TRBD1 (6 bases). The sequenced sample was peripheral blood, obtained in the second trimester of pregnancy. DNA of the CDR3: TGTGCCAGCAGCGAAAGTAGGGGGTGGACTGAAGCTTTCTTT. The encoded protein is CASSESRGWTEAFF.